The present T cell receptor (beta chain) was sequenced within a study of T cells after yellow fever vaccination. In this sample, this clonotype turned up a few times. Its cognate antigen is unknown. The germline gene is not matched at one end of the junction; a read error may be the cause. General observations from the study: Clones from primary vaccination mostly reappeared after the booster (approximately 95% CD4, just over 85% CD8). The study noted that FACS-sorted repertoires could contain abundant clonotypes contaminating from the bulk population.

TCRdb analysed the 5' RACE reads with MiXCR anew, one entry per CDR3 protein. The profile shows 200,000 to 250,000 distinct CDR3 sequences, around 7% of them singletons. Germline CDR1 reads SGHRS; CDR2 reads YFSETQ. The CDR3 is 14 amino acids. This clonotype originated in a young man who received the YFV17D yellow fever vaccine. V and J are TRBV5-1 and TRBJ2-5; the match to TRBD2 covers 7 bases. Sequencing was performed on CD4+ T cells sorted from PBMCs, taken 15 days after the yellow fever booster vaccination. The CDR3 DNA follows: TGCGCCAGCAGCTCCCCAATTTCCCCGACTAGCTTGCACTTC. The encoded protein is CASSSPISPTSLHF.